This passage covers 26 T cell receptor beta chains from one sample sequenced in a study of OX40 agonist ivuxolimab in advanced cancers. Sequencing used immunoSEQ multiplex PCR; TCRdb keeps in-frame clones, though not all of them. This sample has around 47,000 clones; 84% occur once, and the top ten carry about 15%. This sample comprised CD4+ or CD8+ T cells sorted from blood, obtained in a trial of the OX40 agonist ivuxolimab. The receptors were gathered from an adult with an advanced solid tumor such as melanoma, head and neck, liver or kidney cancer.

The rearrangement links TRBV4-1 to TRBJ2-7; TRBD2 aligns across 8 bases. This CDR3 has 14 residues. The V segment lost 6 bases and the J segment 0 bases; nucleotides outside the gene matches: 4. The germline gives CDR1 MGHRA, CDR2 YSYEKL. The CDR3: CASSPSGGSYEQYF. The DNA for the CDR3 is TGCGCCAGCAGTCCAAGCGGGGGCTCCTACGAGCAGTACTTC.

This clone was picked up one time. The rearrangement links TRBV9 to TRBJ2-1; the match to TRBD2 covers 14 bases. CDR3 length equals 17 residues. V dropped 4 bases and J dropped 4; count of bases not matched to a gene: 7. The germline gives CDR1 SGDLS, CDR2 YYNGEE. CDR3 sequence: CASSPWTSGGPYNEQFF. The CDR3, as DNA: TGTGCCAGCAGCCCATGGACTAGCGGGGGGCCTTACAATGAGCAGTTCTTC.

The chain has TRBV7-9 and TRBJ2-3, with D perhaps TRBD1 (6 bases). CDR1 is SEHNR and CDR2 is FQNEAQ in the germline V gene (reference sequence). V gave up 5 bases and J gave up 2 bases, with 17 bases separating them. The CDR3 totals 16 residues. The CDR3 sequence is CASSPSSGHPTDTQYF. The CDR3 region has the DNA TGTGCCAGCAGCCCCTCATCGGGACACCCCACAGATACGCAGTATTTT.

This clone was observed a single time. This sequence joins TRBV6-5 and TRBJ1-5; D ambiguous. The V gene lost 6 bases and the J gene lost 4 bases, with 13 bases spanning the gap. This CDR3 comprises 14 residues. Germline V gives CDR1 MNHEY, CDR2 SVGAGI. DNA of the CDR3: TGTGCCAGCAGAGGCGGAAGGGATAATCAGCCCCAGCATTTT. The encoded protein is CASRGGRDNQPQHF.

The J gene is TRBJ2-1, the V gene TRBV11-1; no clear D. This CDR3 has 14 residues. Germline V gives CDR1 SGHAT, CDR2 FQDESV (reference sequence). Trimming left V 2 bases short and J 2 bases short, with 7 bases between. CDR3 coding DNA: TGTGCCAGCAGCTTACCAACGGCCTACAATGAGCAGTTCTTC. Its translation is CASSLPTAYNEQFF.

The CDR3 bases are TGTGCCAGCAGCCTGGAGGGGGAAACCTACGAGCAGTACTTC. Its protein is CASSLEGETYEQYF. The chain couples TRBV7-3 to TRBJ2-7, with D possibly called TRBD1 or TRBD2 (6 bases each). Germline values: CDR1 SGHTA, CDR2 FQGTGA. Trimming cost V 5 bases and J 2 bases, with 13 bases left between them. This CDR3 is built from 14 residues. The full variable domain, rest sourced from reference TRBV7-3 and TRBJ2-7, is GAGVSQTPSNKVTEKGKYVELRCDPISGHTALYWYRQSLGQGPEFLIYFQGTGAADDSGLPNDRFFAVRPEGSVSTLKIQRTERGDSAVYLCASSLEGETYEQYFGPGTRLTVT.

The chain recombines TRBV4-1 with TRBJ1-6, with D uncertain. V gave up 0 bases and J gave up 8 bases, with 11 bases separating them. Germline V lookup: CDR1 MGHRA, CDR2 YSYEKL. CDR3 length: 15 residues. CDR3 coding DNA: TGCGCCAGCAGCCAAGATCTAGGAGGGTATTCACCCCTCCACTTT. Its translation: CASSQDLGGYSPLHF.

The count of this clone is one. V is TRBV4-1 and J is TRBJ2-7, with D tentatively TRBD1 or TRBD2 (5 bases each). Trimming cost V 4 bases and J 2 bases, with 9 bases left between them. CDR1 is MGHRA, CDR2 YSYEKL, per germline. The CDR3 is made up of 13 amino acids. The CDR3 DNA follows: TGCGCCAGCAGCCCGGGACCGACCTACGAGCAGTACTTC. It yields the protein CASSPGPTYEQYF.

This clone was seen only a few times. This chain links TRBV6-4 with TRBJ1-2; 7 bases are a match to TRBD1. This CDR3 is built from 15 residues. The germline V gene encodes CDR1 MRHNA and CDR2 SNTAGT. J gave up 4 bases and V 0 bases, and 5 bases lay outside the gene matches. The CDR3 DNA reads as TGTGCCAGCAGTGACTCAGGGGGCAATAGCTATGGCTACACCTTC. Its translation: CASSDSGGNSYGYTF.

The V gene is TRBV5-4, the J gene TRBJ2-7, with D possibly TRBD2 on 6 matching bases. The CDR3 has 16 amino acids. Deletions cut 0 bases from V and 6 bases from J, with 19 bases between. Germline V gives CDR1 SGHNT, CDR2 YYREEE (reference sequence). The CDR3, as DNA: TGTGCCAGCAGCTTGGAGACTGCGGGGCCCTTCTTCGAGCAGTACTTC. As protein: CASSLETAGPFFEQYF.

The V call is TRBV11-3, the J call TRBJ2-7; TRBD1 matches 8 bases. The germline gives CDR1 SGHNT, CDR2 YENEEA. The CDR3 is 14 residues long. With V trimmed by 8 bases and J by 1 base, 7 bases remained unmatched. CDR3 residues: CASVGQGPSYEQYF. The CDR3 DNA is TGTGCCAGCGTCGGACAGGGACCATCCTACGAGCAGTACTTC.

The V call is TRBV6-4, the J call TRBJ2-3; 7 bases map to TRBD1. Germline trimming cut 5 bases from V and 0 bases from J; bases unmatched to any gene: 2. Germline CDR1 is MRHNA and CDR2 is SNTAGT. There are 14 residues in the CDR3. The CDR3 nucleotides read TGTGCCAGCAGTCACAGGGGAAGCACAGATACGCAGTATTTT. Its protein is CASSHRGSTDTQYF.

The chain uses TRBV7-9 and TRBJ2-2; TRBD1 matches at 10 bases. The CDR3 length is 15 residues. Germline values: CDR1 SEHNR, CDR2 FQNEAQ (reference sequence). V dropped 5 bases and J dropped 5; count of bases not matched to a gene: 5. CDR3 region: CASSVRDRGTGELFF. CDR3 in DNA: TGTGCCAGCAGCGTCCGGGACAGGGGTACCGGGGAGCTGTTTTTT.

This chain links TRBV28 with TRBJ1-2; 11 bases map to TRBD1. The V gene's germline CDR1 is MDHEN and CDR2 SYDVKM. This CDR3 region has 13 residues. J lost 7 bases, V lost 7 bases, and 5 bases had no gene match. CDR3 in DNA: TGTGCCAGCAACTTGGGACAGGGGGTTGGCTACACCTTC. Its translation is CASNLGQGVGYTF.

This clone appeared once. The V gene is TRBV27, the J gene TRBJ2-7; 8 bases fit TRBD1. This CDR3 spans 16 amino acids. The trim removed 4 bases at V and 4 bases at J, leaving 12 bases unmatched. The germline V gene encodes CDR1 MNHEY and CDR2 SMNVEV (reference sequence). The CDR3 nucleotides are TGTGCCAGCAGTTCAGGACAGGGCCATCTTTTGTACGAGCAGTACTTC. This encodes CASSSGQGHLLYEQYF.

The J gene is TRBJ2-5, the V gene TRBV18; the D is unclear. Germline CDR1 reads KGHSH; CDR2 reads LQKENI. Trimming left V 3 bases short and J 4 bases short, with 15 bases between. The CDR3 has 15 amino acids. CDR3 nucleotides: TGTGCCAGCTCACCTACCTTAAGGGTGCGAGAGACCCAGTACTTC. This encodes CASSPTLRVRETQYF.

This rearrangement joins TRBV15 to TRBJ1-3; no definite D call. CDR3 size: 18 residues. The V gene lost 2 bases and the J gene lost 1 base, with 18 bases spanning the gap. CDR1 is LNHNV, CDR2 YYDKDF, per germline (reference sequence). The CDR3 region is CATSRSRAPSGSGNTIYF. The CDR3 DNA reads TGTGCCACCAGCAGATCCCGGGCCCCCAGTGGGTCTGGAAACACCATATATTTT. Full variable domain (outside the CDR3, taken from reference TRBV15 and TRBJ1-3): DAMVIQNPRYQVTQFGKPVTLSCSQTLNHNVMYWYQQKSSQAPKLLFHYYDKDFNNEADTPDNFQSRRPNTSFCFLDIRSPGLGDTAMYLCATSRSRAPSGSGNTIYFGEGSWLTVV.

V is TRBV7-9 and J is TRBJ2-7, with D perhaps assigned TRBD1 or TRBD2 (5 bases each). Deletions cut 2 bases from V and 4 bases from J, with 9 bases between. The CDR3 extends over 13 amino acids. Looked up from germline, CDR1 is SEHNR and CDR2 is FQNEAQ (reference sequence). CDR3 coding DNA: TGTGCCAGCAGCTTACCGGGGCGGTACGAGCAGTACTTC. As protein: CASSLPGRYEQYF. The full variable domain, completed using reference TRBV7-9 and TRBJ2-7, is DTGVSQNPRHKITKRGQNVTFRCDPISEHNRLYWYRQTLGQGPEFLTYFQNEAQLEKSRLLSDRFSAERPKGSFSTLEIQRTEQGDSAMYLCASSLPGRYEQYFGPGTRLTVT.

In this sample, this clone turned up once. The chain couples TRBV7-9 to TRBJ2-1; weak D call: TRBD2 (6 bases). This CDR3 comprises 11 residues. Per germline, CDR1 SEHNR and CDR2 FQNEAQ (reference sequence). V shed 11 bases and J shed 6 bases, with 11 bases lying between them. The CDR3 DNA sequence: TGTGCCCGGGAGTCGAGCAATGAGCAGTTCTTC. This codes for CARESSNEQFF.

This chain uses TRBV11-3 with TRBJ1-2; 7 positions agree with TRBD1. The CDR3 extends over 17 amino acids. The trim removed 5 bases at V and 0 bases at J, leaving 12 bases unmatched. Germline V CDR1 and CDR2: SGHNT, YENEEA. CDR3 nucleotide sequence: TGTGCCAGCAGCGCTTACCCGGACAGGACACCTAACTATGGCTACACCTTC. Translating gives CASSAYPDRTPNYGYTF.

J is TRBJ2-3 and V is TRBV29-1, with D perhaps matching TRBD2 (5 bases). Between the trimmed V and J ends, which lost 6 bases and 2 bases, there was a span of 15 bases. This CDR3 spans 14 amino acids. Germline loops: CDR1 SQVTM, CDR2 ANQGSEA. CDR3 DNA sequence: TGCAGCGTGCTACTAGTCCCAACCACAGATACGCAGTATTTT. Translated, it gives CSVLLVPTTDTQYF.

The count of this clone is one. The rearrangement joins TRBV28 to TRBJ2-1, with TRBD2 matching over 8 bases. The CDR3 is 14 residues long. CDR1 and CDR2 (germline): MDHEN, SYDVKM. The J segment lost 10 bases and the V segment lost 3 bases, leaving 8 bases of the junction unmatched. The CDR3 sequence: CASSFAGGIREQFF. CDR3 coding DNA: TGTGCCAGCAGTTTCGCGGGAGGAATAAGAGAGCAGTTCTTC.

The J gene is TRBJ2-5, the V gene TRBV7-9, with unresolved D. The V end was cut by 6 bases, the J end by 3 bases, with 14 bases between. The CDR3 is 14 amino acids. The germline CDR1 and CDR2 sequences are SEHNR and FQNEAQ (reference sequence). The CDR3 DNA reads TGTGCCAGCAGTCCCCGGACGGAAGAAGAGACCCAGTACTTC. Encoded protein: CASSPRTEEETQYF.

The gene calls are TRBV27 and TRBJ2-7, with 8 nucleotides matching TRBD2. In germline, CDR1 is MNHEY, CDR2 SMNVEV (reference sequence). The CDR3 has 14 amino acids. V dropped 2 bases and J dropped 2; count of bases not matched to a gene: 2. The CDR3: CASSLTGRAYEQYF. CDR3 sequence (DNA): TGTGCCAGCAGTTTAACCGGGAGGGCCTACGAGCAGTACTTC.

The CDR3 loop reads CASSIDGSSLAGGLGTDTQYF. The CDR3 DNA follows: TGTGCCAGTAGTATAGATGGGTCTAGCCTAGCGGGGGGGCTGGGCACAGATACGCAGTATTTT. The V gene is TRBV19, the J gene TRBJ2-3; 12 bases agree with TRBD2. Germline V CDR1 and CDR2: LNHDA, SQIVND (reference sequence). Trimming took 0 bases from V and 1 from J; bases not matched to a gene: 14. This CDR3 has 21 amino acids.

The chain has TRBV6-1 and TRBJ1-1, with TRBD1 as a possible D gene (6 bases). The length of the CDR3 is 13 residues. Germline CDR1 MNHNS, CDR2 SASEGT. The V and J ends lost 4 bases and 7 bases respectively, with 13 bases between them. The CDR3 DNA follows: TGTGCCAGCAGTGCACAGGGATTGAGTGAAGCTTTCTTT. Its translation: CASSAQGLSEAFF.